Listed here are 7 T cell receptor beta chains from one sample, sequenced in a study of blood T cell repertoires in COVID-19. Assay: immunoSEQ multiplex PCR; the TCRdb copy retains only in-frame clones and omits some. Altogether approximately 450,000 clones are present, 87% being singletons, with the ten largest covering just under 2%. Input material: PBMCs or T cells enriched from blood (not recorded which). These receptors came from a woman aged 18-29 years with acute COVID-19.

A word on this clone: Within the sample, other DNA sequences also encode this same CDR3. The chain has TRBV7-3 and TRBJ2-1; weak D call: TRBD2 (6 bases). The CDR3 spans 16 residues. V was pared by 1 base and J by 1 base, with 11 bases between. The V gene's germline CDR1 is SGHTA and CDR2 FQGTGA. Written as DNA, the CDR3 is TGTGCCAGCAGCTTAAGTGGCGGGGAATCCTACAATGAGCAGTTCTTC. This translates into CASSLSGGESYNEQFF.

The CDR3 loop is CASSPPARGSYEQYF. The CDR3 nucleotides read TGTGCCAGCTCACCACCGGCCAGGGGGTCCTACGAGCAGTACTTC. This chain links TRBV18 with TRBJ2-7; the match to TRBD1 covers 7 bases. With V trimmed by 0 bases and J by 1 base, 3 bases remained unmatched. Germline V CDR1 and CDR2: KGHSH, LQKENI. This CDR3 has 15 amino acids.

The rearrangement links TRBV7-9 to TRBJ1-2; a possible D gene is TRBD1 (5 bases). Trimming pared 1 base from V and 4 bases from J, leaving 10 bases between. Per the germline V gene, CDR1 is SEHNR and CDR2 is FQNEAQ (reference sequence). The CDR3 is 14 amino acids. CDR3 sequence reads: CASSLVQVGYGYTF. The CDR3, as DNA: TGTGCCAGCAGCTTAGTACAGGTCGGCTATGGCTACACCTTC.

V is TRBV13 and J is TRBJ2-7; 7 nucleotides align to TRBD2. The V and J ends lost 5 bases and 2 bases, in that order; junction bases with no gene match: 9. The CDR3 sequence is 15 residues long. The germline V gene has CDR1 PRHDT and CDR2 FYEKMQ (reference sequence). CDR3 DNA: TGTGCCAGCAGCCACACCGGGACTATAACCTACGAGCAGTACTTC. This gives the protein CASSHTGTITYEQYF.

The chain links TRBV18 to TRBJ1-2, with 9 positions matching TRBD1. Trimming took 2 bases from V and 4 from J; bases not matched to a gene: 5. CDR3 length equals 15 residues. Germline loops: CDR1 KGHSH, CDR2 LQKENI. The CDR3 nucleotides read TGTGCCAGCTCACCAACGGGACAGGGACCCTATGGCTACACCTTC. Protein product: CASSPTGQGPYGYTF.

The chain couples TRBV12-5 to TRBJ1-5, with 8 bases that match TRBD1. Trimming took 5 bases from V and 9 from J; bases not matched to a gene: 12. The CDR3 has 15 amino acids. Germline loops: CDR1 LGHNT, CDR2 FRNRAP. CDR3 amino acids: CASGPGQGAWRPQHF. Here the CDR3 DNA reads TGTGCTAGTGGTCCCGGACAGGGTGCTTGGCGGCCCCAGCATTTT.

J is TRBJ1-4 and V is TRBV9, with 10 nucleotides matching TRBD1. In germline, CDR1 is SGDLS, CDR2 YYNGEE. The V segment lost 4 bases and the J segment 10 bases; nucleotides outside the gene matches: 10. This CDR3 spans 15 amino acids. This chain's CDR3 is CASSLEGQGRGKLFF. The CDR3 nucleotides are TGTGCCAGCAGCCTTGAGGGACAGGGGAGAGGAAAACTGTTTTTT.